This paragraph covers one TCR beta chain sequence. Sorting defined naive CD4+ as CD4+CD8-CD45RO-CD45RA+ and naive CD8+ as CD8+CD4-CD45RA+CD27bright. This entry belongs to a study of healthy donors' naive CD4 and CD8 T cells. Study at large: Donors came from three age groups: 20-25, 40-50 and 60-70 years.

Each TCR library used approximately 500 ng of total RNA and a linear amplification protocol. TCRdb used MiXCR to reprocess the reads, holding one entry per CDR3 protein. The sample lists approximately 200,000 distinct CDR3 sequences, under 85% seen once, with 2% to 2.5% in the top ten. Germline-derived CDR1 and CDR2 are LNHDA and SQIVND (reference sequence). This CDR3 is built from 15 residues. Trimming shortened V by 5 bases and J by 2 bases, and 14 bases separated the two germline ends. The gene calls are TRBV19 and TRBJ2-3, with D tentatively TRBD1 (5 bases). The sequence was obtained from a pool of human donors in good health; the sample pools cells from several healthy donors. Sequencing was done on a sample of naive CD4+ and CD8+ T cells sorted from blood, pooled from several donors. CDR3 amino acids: CASSGAAFSTDTQYF. CDR3 DNA: TGTGCCAGTAGTGGGGCCGCTTTTTCCACAGATACGCAGTATTTT.